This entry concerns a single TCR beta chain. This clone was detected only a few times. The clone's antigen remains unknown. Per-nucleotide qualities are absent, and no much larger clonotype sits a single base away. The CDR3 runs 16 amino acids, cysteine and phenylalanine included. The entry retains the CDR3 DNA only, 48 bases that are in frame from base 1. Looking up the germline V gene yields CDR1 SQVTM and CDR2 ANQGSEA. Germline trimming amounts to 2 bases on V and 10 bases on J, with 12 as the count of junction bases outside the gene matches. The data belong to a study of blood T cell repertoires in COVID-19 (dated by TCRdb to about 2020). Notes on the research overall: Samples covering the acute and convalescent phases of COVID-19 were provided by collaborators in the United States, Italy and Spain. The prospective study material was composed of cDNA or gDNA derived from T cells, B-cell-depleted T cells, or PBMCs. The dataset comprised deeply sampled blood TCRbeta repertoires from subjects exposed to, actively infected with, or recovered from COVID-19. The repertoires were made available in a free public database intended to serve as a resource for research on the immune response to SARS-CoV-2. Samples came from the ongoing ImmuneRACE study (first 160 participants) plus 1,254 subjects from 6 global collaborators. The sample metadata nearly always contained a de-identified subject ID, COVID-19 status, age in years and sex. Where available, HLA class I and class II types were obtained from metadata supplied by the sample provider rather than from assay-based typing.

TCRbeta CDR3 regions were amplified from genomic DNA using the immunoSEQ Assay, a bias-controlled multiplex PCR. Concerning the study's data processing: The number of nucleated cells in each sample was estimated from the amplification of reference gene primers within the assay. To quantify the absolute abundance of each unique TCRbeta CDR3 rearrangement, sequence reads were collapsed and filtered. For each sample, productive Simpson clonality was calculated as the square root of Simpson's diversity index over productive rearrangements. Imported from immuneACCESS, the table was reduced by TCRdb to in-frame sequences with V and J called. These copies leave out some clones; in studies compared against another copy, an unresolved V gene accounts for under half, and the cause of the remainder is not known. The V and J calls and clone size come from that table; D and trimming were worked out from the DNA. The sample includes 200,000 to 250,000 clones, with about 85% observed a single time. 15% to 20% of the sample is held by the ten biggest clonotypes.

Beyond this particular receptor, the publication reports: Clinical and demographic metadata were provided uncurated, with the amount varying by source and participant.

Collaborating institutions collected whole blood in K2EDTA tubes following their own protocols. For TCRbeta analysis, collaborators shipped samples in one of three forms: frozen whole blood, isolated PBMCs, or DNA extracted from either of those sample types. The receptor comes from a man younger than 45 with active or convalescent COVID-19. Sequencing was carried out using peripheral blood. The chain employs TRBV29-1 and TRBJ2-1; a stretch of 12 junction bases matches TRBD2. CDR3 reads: CSVELFVASGRGEQFF. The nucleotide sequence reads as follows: TGCAGCGTTGAACTTTTTGTCGCTAGCGGGAGGGGGGAGCAGTTCTTC.